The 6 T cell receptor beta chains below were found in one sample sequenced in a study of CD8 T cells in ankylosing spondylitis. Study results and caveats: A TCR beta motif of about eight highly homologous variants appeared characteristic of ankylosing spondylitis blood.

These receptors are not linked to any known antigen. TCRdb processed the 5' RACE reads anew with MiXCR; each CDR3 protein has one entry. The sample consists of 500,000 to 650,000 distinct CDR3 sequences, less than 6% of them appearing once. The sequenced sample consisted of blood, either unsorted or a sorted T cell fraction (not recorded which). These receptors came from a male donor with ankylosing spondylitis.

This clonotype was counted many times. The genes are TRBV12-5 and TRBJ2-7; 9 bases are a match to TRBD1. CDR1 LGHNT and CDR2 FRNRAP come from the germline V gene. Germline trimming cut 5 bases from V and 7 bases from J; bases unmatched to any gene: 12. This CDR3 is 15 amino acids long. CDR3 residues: CASGPGTGPIREQYF. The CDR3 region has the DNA TGTGCTAGTGGTCCGGGGACAGGGCCTATTAGAGAGCAGTACTTC.

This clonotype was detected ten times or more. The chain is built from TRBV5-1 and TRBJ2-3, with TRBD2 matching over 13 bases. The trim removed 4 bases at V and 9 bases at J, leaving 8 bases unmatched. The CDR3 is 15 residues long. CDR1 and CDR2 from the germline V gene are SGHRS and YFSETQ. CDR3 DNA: TGCGCCAGCAGCCCTACTAGCGGGAGGGCCGGGACGCAGTATTTT. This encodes CASSPTSGRAGTQYF.

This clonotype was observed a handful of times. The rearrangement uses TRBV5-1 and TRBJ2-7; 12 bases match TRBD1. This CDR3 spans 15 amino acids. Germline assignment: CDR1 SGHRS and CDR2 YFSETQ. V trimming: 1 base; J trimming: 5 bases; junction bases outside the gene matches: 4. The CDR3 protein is CASSLLGQGAHEQYF. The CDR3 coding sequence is TGCGCCAGCAGCTTGCTGGGACAGGGGGCCCACGAGCAGTACTTC. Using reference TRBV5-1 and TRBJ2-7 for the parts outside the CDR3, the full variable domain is KAGVTQTPRYLIKTRGQQVTLSCSPISGHRSVSWYQQTPGQGLQFLFEYFSETQRNKGNFPGRFSGRQFSNSRSEMNVSTLELGDSALYLCASSLLGQGAHEQYFGPGTRLTVT.

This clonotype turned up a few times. The CDR3 nucleotides are TGTGCCAGCAGTCAGTTTGACAGAAACTATGGCTACACCTTC. Translation: CASSQFDRNYGYTF. V usage is TRBV27 and J usage is TRBJ1-2; TRBD1 is a possible D gene (5 bases). The CDR3 is made up of 14 amino acids. The V gene's germline CDR1 is MNHEY and CDR2 SMNVEV (reference sequence). V lost 5 bases to trimming and J lost 2 bases, with 12 bases between them.

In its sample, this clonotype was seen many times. CDR3 nucleotides: TGTGCCAGCAGCCCCGGCGGGACAGGGGGCTACAATGAGCAGTTCTTC. This translates into CASSPGGTGGYNEQFF. This sequence joins TRBV11-1 and TRBJ2-1, with TRBD1 matching over 11 bases. V lost 5 bases and J lost 3; bases outside the gene matches: 6. Germline CDR1 reads SGHAT; CDR2 reads FQDESV (reference sequence). This CDR3 spans 16 amino acids.

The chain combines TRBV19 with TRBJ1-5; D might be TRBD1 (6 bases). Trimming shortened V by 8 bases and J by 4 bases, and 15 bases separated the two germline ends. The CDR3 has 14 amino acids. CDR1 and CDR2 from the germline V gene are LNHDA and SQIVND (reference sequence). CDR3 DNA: TGTGCCAGTTTAAAGACAGGTCTTAATCAGCCCCAGCATTTT. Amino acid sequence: CASLKTGLNQPQHF.